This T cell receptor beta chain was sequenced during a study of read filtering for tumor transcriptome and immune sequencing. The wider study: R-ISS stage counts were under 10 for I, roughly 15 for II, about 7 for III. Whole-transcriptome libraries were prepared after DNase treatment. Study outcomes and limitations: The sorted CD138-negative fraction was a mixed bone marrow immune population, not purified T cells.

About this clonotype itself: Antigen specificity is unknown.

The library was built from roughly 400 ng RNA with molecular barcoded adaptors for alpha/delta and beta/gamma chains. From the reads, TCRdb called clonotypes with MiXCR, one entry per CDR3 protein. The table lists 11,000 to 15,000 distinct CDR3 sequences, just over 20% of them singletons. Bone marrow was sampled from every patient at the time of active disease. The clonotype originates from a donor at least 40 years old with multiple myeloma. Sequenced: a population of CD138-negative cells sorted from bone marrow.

Here the CDR3 reads CSVGPKAGGGEAFF. In DNA form, the CDR3 reads TGCAGCGTTGGGCCAAAGGCGGGGGGTGGTGAAGCTTTCTTT. V and J are TRBV29-1 and TRBJ1-1; D is perhaps TRBD1 (5 bases). This CDR3 has 14 amino acids. V lost 4 bases to trimming and J lost 7 bases, with 19 bases between them. CDR1 and CDR2 (germline): SQVTM, ANQGSEA.